This T cell receptor (beta chain) was captured by sequencing in a study of cytomegalovirus exposure and HLA in healthy donors. The CDR3 spans 14 residues. Germline V CDR1 and CDR2: SGHRS, YFSETQ. The V gene end was trimmed by 5 bases and the J gene end by 0 bases; junction bases not matched to a gene: 4. The method was immunoSEQ multiplex PCR; TCRdb's version includes in-frame clones alone and lacks a portion of them. The sample lists approximately 180,000 clones; roughly 86% were seen once. V gene TRBV5-1 combines with J gene TRBJ1-1, with 7 bases matching TRBD1. The clonotype comes from a man aged 18 to 30 in good health and CMV-seropositive. The sample was PBMCs. CDR3 sequence (DNA): TGCGCCAGCAGTTGGACAGGCGTGAACACTGAAGCTTTCTTT. It translates to CASSWTGVNTEAFF. Drawing the rest from reference TRBV5-1 and TRBJ1-1, the complete variable domain is KAGVTQTPRYLIKTRGQQVTLSCSPISGHRSVSWYQQTPGQGLQFLFEYFSETQRNKGNFPGRFSGRQFSNSRSEMNVSTLELGDSALYLCASSWTGVNTEAFFGQGTRLTVV.